Presented here are 23 T cell receptor beta chains from one specimen sequenced in a study of blood T cells in healthy people across ages (dated by TCRdb to the mid-2010s). Library construction relied on 5' RACE. The instrument was an Illumina HiSeq 2500. The second PCR ran for about 7 to 11 cycles and used a J-beta primer mix along with a sample-barcoded 5' primer. The public reads were reanalyzed by TCRdb: fastp trimming at Q25, MiXCR alignment, in-frame beta chains only. Entries that share a CDR3 protein sequence are merged under the most common genes and DNA. The sample table holds about a million distinct CDR3 sequences, of which under 40% were seen once. Around 13% of the sample goes to the ten largest clones. What was sequenced was blood. These receptors originate from a young man in good health.

This clonotype was observed a few times. The J gene is TRBJ1-4, the V gene TRBV6-5, with no clear D. The ends were cut back, 2 bases at V and 6 bases at J, with 10 bases in the middle. Germline CDR1 and CDR2: MNHEY and SVGAGI. This CDR3 region has 14 residues. CDR3 loop: CASSYAPSDEKLFF. The DNA of the CDR3 is TGTGCCAGCAGTTACGCCCCCTCAGATGAAAAACTGTTTTTT.

This clonotype was found a few times. Here the CDR3 DNA reads TGTGCCAGCAGTGAAGCCCACAATGAGCAGTTCTTC. Translated, it gives CASSEAHNEQFF. V and J are TRBV2 and TRBJ2-1; D not resolved. This CDR3 region has 12 residues. Germline V gives CDR1 SNHLY, CDR2 FYNNEI. The ends were cut back, 0 bases at V and 5 bases at J, with 2 bases in the middle.

This clonotype was detected a few times. The chain employs TRBV10-3 and TRBJ2-3, with 15 bases aligning to TRBD2. Germline CDR1 ENHRY, CDR2 SYGVKD. With 2 bases clipped from V and 2 bases from J, the junction kept 8 bases outside the gene matches. The CDR3 covers 19 residues. DNA for the CDR3: TGTGCCATCAGTGAGGGACTAGCGGGGGGGCCGATAGACACAGATACGCAGTATTTT. It codes for CAISEGLAGGPIDTDTQYF.

This clonotype was seen repeatedly, ten times or more. The J gene is TRBJ2-3, the V gene TRBV29-1; 7 bases match TRBD2. Germline CDR1 SQVTM, CDR2 ANQGSEA. The CDR3 contains 15 residues. V lost 3 bases and J lost 2; bases outside the gene matches: 8. CDR3 sequence (DNA): TGCAGCGTTGAGTGGGCGGGGGAGCCCACAGATACGCAGTATTTT. Translated, it gives CSVEWAGEPTDTQYF.

In the case of this clonotype: A much bigger clone sits one base away, suggesting this may be a read error. This rearrangement joins TRBV20-1 to TRBJ1-2; a weak D match, TRBD1 (6 bases). This CDR3 comprises 15 residues. The germline gives CDR1 DFQATT, CDR2 SNEGSKA (reference sequence). CDR3 sequence reads: CSAREWGDRSYDYTF. Here the CDR3 DNA reads TGCAGTGCTAGAGAGTGGGGCGACAGGAGCTATGACTACACCTTC.

This sequence joins TRBV27 and TRBJ1-4; TRBD1 matches 8 bases. Looked up from germline, CDR1 is MNHEY and CDR2 is SMNVEV (reference sequence). CDR3 length: 15 residues. Trimming took 5 bases from V and 5 from J; bases not matched to a gene: 7. CDR3 sequence (DNA): TGTGCCAGCAGTGTCGGACAGGGAGAGAATGAAAAACTGTTTTTT. It yields the protein CASSVGQGENEKLFF.

As regards this clonotype: No conserved phenylalanine or tryptophan is present at the end of the CDR3, so a read error is the likely explanation. This sequence joins TRBV20-1 and TRBJ2-1; either TRBD1 or TRBD2 may fit D (5 bases each). Trimming removed 5 bases from V and 4 bases from J, with 15 bases in between. Germline CDR1 reads DFQATT; CDR2 reads SNEGSKA (reference sequence). This CDR3 spans 14 amino acids. DNA of the CDR3: TGCAGTGCTGGGACGGGATTGAGGTACAATGAGCAGTTCTTA. Protein product: CSAGTGLRYNEQFL.

Points on this clonotype: The junction and the germline gene differ at one end; a read error may be behind it. This chain uses TRBV7-2 with TRBJ1-2; D gene uncertain. This CDR3 spans 12 amino acids. Germline CDR1 reads SGHTA; CDR2 reads FQGNSA. CDR3 in DNA: TGTGCCAGCAGCCACCCTGGGGATGGCTACATCTTC. Amino acids: CASSHPGDGYIF.

This clonotype was seen more than once but under ten times. This chain joins TRBV29-1 and TRBJ2-7; D unclear. Germline V CDR1 and CDR2: SQVTM, ANQGSEA. V was shortened by 3 bases and J by 0 bases, with 6 bases between the two germline ends. The CDR3 runs to 12 residues. CDR3 DNA sequence: TGCAGCGTTGAGGCCACCTCCTACGAGCAGTACTTC. It yields the protein CSVEATSYEQYF.

Only a few counts were recorded for this clonotype. The chain uses TRBV20-1 and TRBJ2-3; TRBD2 agrees at 11 bases. Germline V gene sequence: CDR1 DFQATT, CDR2 SNEGSKA (reference sequence). V trimming: 4 bases; J trimming: 7 bases; junction bases outside the gene matches: 13. The CDR3 loop spans 16 amino acids. The CDR3 sequence: CSATLAGGRVRNTQYF. CDR3 coding DNA: TGCAGTGCTACTCTAGCGGGGGGCCGGGTTAGAAATACGCAGTATTTT.

This rearrangement joins TRBV3-1 to TRBJ2-3, with 14 bases that match TRBD2. Germline V gene sequence: CDR1 LGHDT, CDR2 YNNKEL (reference sequence). The CDR3 is 21 residues long. The trim removed 0 bases at V and 5 bases at J, leaving 16 bases unmatched. The CDR3 protein is CASSQDVGTSGGTANRDTQYF. The CDR3 region has the DNA TGTGCCAGCAGCCAAGATGTAGGGACTAGCGGGGGTACTGCGAATCGAGATACGCAGTATTTT.

This clonotype occurred many times. For the CDR3, the DNA is TGCAGCGTCTTGGGAGATACGCAGTATTTT. Amino acid sequence: CSVLGDTQYF. The chain carries TRBV29-1 and TRBJ2-3; D not certain. Germline-derived CDR1 and CDR2 are SQVTM and ANQGSEA. The CDR3 consists of 10 residues. V was shortened by 6 bases and J by 5 bases, with 6 bases between the two germline ends.

In its sample, this clonotype was seen many times. This chain links TRBV12-3 or TRBV12-4 with TRBJ2-7; a possible D gene is TRBD1 (5 bases). The CDR3 loop spans 13 amino acids. V lost 2 bases and J 3 bases, leaving 8 bases between the germline ends. CDR3 coding DNA: TGTGCCAGCAGTTTAAGCCAGGGCTACGAGCAGTACTTC. This codes for CASSLSQGYEQYF.

CDR3 region: CASSLLTSGGADTQYF. The DNA for the CDR3 is TGCGCCAGCAGCCTCCTCACTAGCGGGGGTGCAGATACGCAGTATTTT. The chain recombines TRBV5-1 with TRBJ2-3, with 11 bases aligning to TRBD2. Germline assignment: CDR1 SGHRS and CDR2 YFSETQ. J gave up 4 bases and V 4 bases, and 8 bases lay outside the gene matches. The CDR3 has 16 amino acids.

This clonotype was seen only a few times. The V call is TRBV5-1, the J call TRBJ2-3; D unclear. The DNA end is more similar to TRBJ2-5, so the J call may be wrong. Looked up from germline, CDR1 is SGHRS and CDR2 is YFSETQ. CDR3 length: 12 residues. CDR3 loop: CASSLVSGTQYF. Written as DNA, the CDR3 is TGCGCCAGCAGCTTGGTATCTGGGACCCAGTACTTC.

This clonotype was counted a few times. V and J are TRBV2 and TRBJ2-3; 10 positions match TRBD1. J was trimmed by 0 bases and V by 4 bases; bases with no gene match: 25. The germline V gene encodes CDR1 SNHLY and CDR2 FYNNEI. The CDR3 runs to 23 residues. The CDR3 bases are TGTGCCAGCAGTGGAACTGGGACAGGGGCTAGTAGCGGGCTTCTTACTAGCACAGATACGCAGTATTTT. Its translation is CASSGTGTGASSGLLTSTDTQYF.

This clonotype has more than one count but fewer than ten. The gene calls are TRBV15 and TRBJ1-2; D is unclear. The CDR3 is 13 residues long. Trimming removed 5 bases from V and 2 bases from J, with 9 bases in between. CDR1 and CDR2 (germline): LNHNV, YYDKDF (reference sequence). Written as DNA, the CDR3 is TGTGCCACCAGCTTGGACGGCAACTATGGCTACACCTTC. Residues: CATSLDGNYGYTF.

The rearrangement joins TRBV5-1 to TRBJ2-7, with D uncertain. V was cut by 4 bases and J by 3 bases, with 11 bases left in between. This CDR3 is 13 amino acids long. CDR1 SGHRS and CDR2 YFSETQ come from the germline V gene. The CDR3 spells CASSTENFYEQYF. Written as DNA, the CDR3 is TGCGCCAGCAGCACGGAAAATTTCTACGAGCAGTACTTC.

CDR3 DNA sequence: TGCGCCAGCAGCCAAGGAAAACAGGACCTTACTGAAGCTTTCTTT. It specifies CASSQGKQDLTEAFF. The V gene is TRBV4-3, the J gene TRBJ1-1; perhaps TRBD1 as D (5 bases). The CDR3 covers 15 residues. Trimming left V 1 base short and J 5 bases short, with 14 bases between. From germline, CDR1 is LGHNA and CDR2 YSLEER.

On this clonotype: A much bigger clone sits one base away, suggesting this may be a read error. This chain links TRBV29-1 with TRBJ2-3; no reliable D call. Germline V gene sequence: CDR1 SQVTM, CDR2 ANQGSEA. Deletions cut 4 bases from V and 8 bases from J, with 13 bases between. The CDR3 spans 12 residues. The DNA for the CDR3 is TGCAGCGTTGCAGAGAAGAAAGGTACGCAGTATTTT. Protein sequence: CSVAEKKGTQYF.

This clonotype was detected only a few times. The chain uses TRBV7-9 and TRBJ2-7, with 7 positions matching TRBD2. Germline V gene lookup returns CDR1 SEHNR and CDR2 FQNEAQ (reference sequence). The CDR3 contains 11 residues. The CDR3 region has the DNA TGTGTGTTGACTAGCCACAATGAGCAGTACTTC. This codes for CVLTSHNEQYF.

The sample holds a few counts of this clonotype. J is TRBJ1-2 and V is TRBV6-4; a possible D gene is TRBD1 (5 bases). The CDR3 contains 11 residues. V was trimmed by 10 bases and J by 7 bases, leaving 13 bases between them. CDR1 MRHNA and CDR2 SNTAGT come from the germline V gene. CDR3 loop: CAKQGRSGYTF. CDR3 sequence (DNA): TGTGCCAAGCAGGGTCGGAGTGGCTACACCTTC.

The rearrangement joins TRBV12-3 or TRBV12-4 to TRBJ2-5, with unresolved D. The length of the CDR3 is 16 residues. V was shortened by 5 bases and J by 0 bases, with 16 bases between the two germline ends. This CDR3 is CASSRDIREYQETQYF. The CDR3 coding sequence is TGTGCCAGCAGTCGAGACATCAGAGAATACCAAGAGACCCAGTACTTC.